These 10 T cell receptor beta chains came from one sample sequenced in a study of neoadjuvant anti-PD-1 for oral cavity cancer. The protocol was immunoSEQ multiplex PCR, while the TCRdb copy is restricted to in-frame clones and leaves out a portion. Altogether tens of thousands of clones are present, more than 60% being singletons, with the ten largest covering 2.6%. The material sequenced was PBMCs, taken before nivolumab (anti-PD-1) treatment. The receptors stem from a person aged 35-79 years with oral cavity squamous cell carcinoma.

The chain recombines TRBV10-3 with TRBJ1-6, with D unresolved. Germline values: CDR1 ENHRY, CDR2 SYGVKD. The CDR3 totals 11 residues. The V and J ends lost 3 bases and 9 bases respectively, with 3 bases between them. In nucleotides, the CDR3 is TGTGCCATCAGTGAACCTTCACCCCTCCACTTT. Amino acids: CAISEPSPLHF.

V is TRBV4-1 and J is TRBJ2-7; D ambiguous. The CDR3 length is 15 residues. Deletions cut 5 bases from V and 0 bases from J, with 14 bases between. Per germline, CDR1 MGHRA and CDR2 YSYEKL. The CDR3 DNA follows: TGCGCCAGCAGCGATCCTGACGTAGGCTCCTACGAGCAGTACTTC. Its protein product is CASSDPDVGSYEQYF.

The gene calls are TRBV5-6 and TRBJ2-2; D gene unclear. The V gene's germline CDR1 is SGHDT and CDR2 YYEEEE. The V and J ends lost 1 base and 5 bases respectively, with 6 bases between them. The CDR3 sequence is 13 residues long. The chain's CDR3 is CASSLTVTGELFF. The CDR3 DNA is TGTGCCAGCAGCTTGACAGTGACCGGGGAGCTGTTTTTT.

To note about this clone: The junction departs from the called germline gene at one end, perhaps through a read error. The rearrangement links TRBV7-7 to TRBJ2-2, with 9 bases fitting TRBD1. This CDR3 contains 14 residues. Looked up from germline, CDR1 is SSHAT and CDR2 is FNYEAQ (reference sequence). The CDR3 is CASSWGQGTGELFF. CDR3 bases: TGTGCTAGCAGCTGGGGACAGGGCACCGGGGAGCTGTTTTTT.

On this clone: This sample includes further DNA sequences coding for the same CDR3. This chain connects TRBV30 to TRBJ1-6; D is unclear. From germline, CDR1 is GTSNPN and CDR2 SVGIG (reference sequence). The CDR3 consists of 14 residues. Between the trimmed V and J ends, which lost 0 bases and 7 bases, there was a span of 10 bases. CDR3 in DNA: TGTGCCTGGAGTGTAGGACGTCAGAATTCACCCCTCCACTTT. Its translation is CAWSVGRQNSPLHF. The complete variable domain, with remaining parts taken from reference TRBV30 and TRBJ1-6, reads SQTIHQWPATLVQPVGSPLSLECTVEGTSNPNLYWYRQAAGRGLQLLFYSVGIGQISSEVPQNLSASRPQDRQFILSSKKLLLSDSGFYLCAWSVGRQNSPLHFGNGTRLTVT.

This clone has a handful of counts. The V and J genes are TRBV27 and TRBJ2-2; a weak D match, TRBD2 (5 bases). The CDR3 totals 16 residues. V lost 0 bases to trimming and J lost 1 base, with 9 bases between them. The V gene's germline CDR1 is MNHEY and CDR2 SMNVEV (reference sequence). CDR3 bases: TGTGCCAGCAGTTTATCTCCTAGCCTGAACACCGGGGAGCTGTTTTTT. Translated: CASSLSPSLNTGELFF.

The chain combines TRBV7-9 with TRBJ2-7; no reliable D call. This CDR3 is 13 amino acids long. Looked up from germline, CDR1 is SEHNR and CDR2 is FQNEAQ (reference sequence). Trimming removed 7 bases at V and 3 bases at J, with 13 bases between. This CDR3 is CASTNLGSYEQYF. CDR3 DNA: TGTGCCAGCACTAACCTAGGAAGCTACGAGCAGTACTTC.

The chain couples TRBV5-4 to TRBJ2-7; 11 bases are shared with TRBD2. V lost 4 bases and J lost 6; bases outside the gene matches: 9. CDR3 length equals 15 residues. The V gene's germline CDR1 is SGHNT and CDR2 YYREEE (reference sequence). The CDR3 DNA is TGTGCCAGCAGCCGTAGCGGGGGGGCGGGAGGCGAGCAGTACTTC. Residues: CASSRSGGAGGEQYF.

This chain connects TRBV28 to TRBJ1-1, with D tentatively TRBD1 (6 bases). In germline, CDR1 is MDHEN, CDR2 SYDVKM. Trimming took 8 bases from V and 2 from J, leaving 15 bases between them. CDR3 length: 14 residues. CDR3 amino acids: CASPRGGGNTEAFF. As DNA, the CDR3 is TGTGCCAGCCCCCGAGGGGGGGGAAACACTGAAGCTTTCTTT.

The gene calls are TRBV7-2 and TRBJ1-1, with D maybe TRBD1 (5 bases). V was trimmed by 3 bases and J by 2 bases, leaving 10 bases between them. This CDR3 region has 14 residues. Germline V CDR1 and CDR2: SGHTA, FQGNSA. This chain's CDR3 is CASSLTVVNTEAFF. Written as DNA, the CDR3 is TGTGCCAGCAGCTTGACAGTAGTCAACACTGAAGCTTTCTTT.